This T cell receptor (beta chain) was captured in a study of OX40 agonist ivuxolimab in advanced cancers. Study background: Patients' therapy was ivuxolimab, an antibody that acts as an agonist of OX40 (CD134). Every 2 weeks, patients got intravenous ivuxolimab at one of six dose levels (0.01-10 mg/kg).

Germline V gene data show CDR1 as MDHEN and CDR2 as SYDVKM. V dropped 4 bases and J dropped 6 bases, with 10 bases sitting between them. This CDR3 is built from 12 residues. Some clones are missing from TCRdb's copy, which holds only in-frame ones; the method was immunoSEQ multiplex PCR. This sample carries tens of thousands of clones, 84% of them seen once, and the ten largest clones take 0.55% to 0.65%. This specimen was CD4+ or CD8+ T cells sorted from blood, taken in a trial of the OX40 agonist ivuxolimab. The receptor's source is an adult with an advanced solid tumor such as melanoma, head and neck, liver or kidney cancer. This chain connects TRBV28 to TRBJ2-7, with D tentatively TRBD2 (6 bases). The CDR3 coding sequence is TGTGCCAGCAGTTATCTGGGAGGCGAGCAGTACTTC. Translation: CASSYLGGEQYF.